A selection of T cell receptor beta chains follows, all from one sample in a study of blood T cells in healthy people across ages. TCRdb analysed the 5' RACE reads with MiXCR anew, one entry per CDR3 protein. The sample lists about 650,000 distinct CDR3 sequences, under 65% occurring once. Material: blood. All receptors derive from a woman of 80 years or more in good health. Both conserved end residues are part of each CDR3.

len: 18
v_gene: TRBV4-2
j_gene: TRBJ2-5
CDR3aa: CASSQEGWYQDRKGTQYF

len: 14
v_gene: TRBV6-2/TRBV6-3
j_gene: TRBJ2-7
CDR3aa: CASSYGLADYEQYF

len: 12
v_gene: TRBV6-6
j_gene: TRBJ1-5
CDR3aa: CASANSGGGQHF

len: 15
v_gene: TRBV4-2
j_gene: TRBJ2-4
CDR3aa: CASSQGRDRVDIQYF

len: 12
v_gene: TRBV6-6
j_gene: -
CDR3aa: CASSYSPHEQYF

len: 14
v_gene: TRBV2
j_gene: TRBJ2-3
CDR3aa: CASSGQGGRHMQYF

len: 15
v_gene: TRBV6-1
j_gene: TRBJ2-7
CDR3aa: CASSDEGLTTYEQYF

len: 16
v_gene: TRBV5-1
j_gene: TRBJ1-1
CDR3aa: CASSLDPRQMNTEAFF

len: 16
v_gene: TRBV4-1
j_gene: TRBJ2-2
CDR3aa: CASSRGLAGPTGELFF

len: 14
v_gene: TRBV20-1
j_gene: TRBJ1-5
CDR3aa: CSASRDSINQPQHF

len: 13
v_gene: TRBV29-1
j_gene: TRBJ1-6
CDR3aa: CSVRTGDGSPLHF

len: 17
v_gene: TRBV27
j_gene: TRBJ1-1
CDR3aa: CASSAQDRGLVGTEPFF

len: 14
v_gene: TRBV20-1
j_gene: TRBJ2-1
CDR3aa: CSAVTSGANNEQFF

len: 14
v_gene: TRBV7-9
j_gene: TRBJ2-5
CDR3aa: CASSLARDVETQYF

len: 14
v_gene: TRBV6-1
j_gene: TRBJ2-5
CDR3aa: CASSVGGGYNEQYF

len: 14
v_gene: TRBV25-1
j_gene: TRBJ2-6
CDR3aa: CASERGSGANVLTF

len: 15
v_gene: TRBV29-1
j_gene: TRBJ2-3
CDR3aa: CSVGGGGSFADTQYF

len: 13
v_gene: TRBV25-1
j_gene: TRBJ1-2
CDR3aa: CASSQGFNYGYTF

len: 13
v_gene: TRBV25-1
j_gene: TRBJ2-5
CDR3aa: CATEGSTHNERYF

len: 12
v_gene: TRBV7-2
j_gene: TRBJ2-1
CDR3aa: CASSPSRGKQFF

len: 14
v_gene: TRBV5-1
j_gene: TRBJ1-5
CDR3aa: CASSLDTGSQPQHF

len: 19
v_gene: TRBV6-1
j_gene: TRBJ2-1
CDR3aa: CASNGPGLAGGPLRNEQFF

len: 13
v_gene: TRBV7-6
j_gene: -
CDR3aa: CASSWDILYEQYF

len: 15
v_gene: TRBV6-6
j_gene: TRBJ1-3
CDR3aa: CASQIQGGVGNTIYF

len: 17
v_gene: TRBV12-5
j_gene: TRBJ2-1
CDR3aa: CASGLEEGLAGYNEQFF

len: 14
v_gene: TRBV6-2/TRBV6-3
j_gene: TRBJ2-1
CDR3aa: CASSYQRPRNEQFF

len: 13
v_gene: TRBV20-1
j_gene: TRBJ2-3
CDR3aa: CSAVTTRGDTQYF

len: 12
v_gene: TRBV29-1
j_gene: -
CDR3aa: CSVEGGSETQYF

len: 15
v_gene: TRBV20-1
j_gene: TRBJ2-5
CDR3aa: CSTRAGARRANEQYF

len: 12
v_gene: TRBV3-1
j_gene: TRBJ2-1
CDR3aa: CASSQSDNEQFF

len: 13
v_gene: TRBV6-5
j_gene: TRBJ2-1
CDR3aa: CASSSQGRREQFF

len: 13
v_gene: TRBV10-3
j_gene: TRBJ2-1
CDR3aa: CAIRAGTHSEQFF

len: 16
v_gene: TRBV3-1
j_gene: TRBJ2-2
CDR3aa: CASSQERDRNTGELFF

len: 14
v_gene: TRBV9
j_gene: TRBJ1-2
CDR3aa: CASSVSSRDYGYTF

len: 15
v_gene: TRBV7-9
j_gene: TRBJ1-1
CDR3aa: CASSSPTGLIHEAFF

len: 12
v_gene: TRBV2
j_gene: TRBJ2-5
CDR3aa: CASGIMAETQYF

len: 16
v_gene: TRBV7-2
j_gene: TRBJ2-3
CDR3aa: CASSPFIGLGVDTQYF